These T cell receptor beta chains were read from a single sample in a study of T cells expressing NK-cell markers. With the 5' RACE reads reprocessed, TCRdb shows one record per CDR3 protein and no DNA. This sample's table reports some 450,000 distinct CDR3 sequences. The sample consisted of blood T cells: a sorted CD56 or NKG2C T cell subset, CD4+ or CD8+ T cells, or bulk PBMC T cells (not recorded which). Source of these receptors: a woman aged 18 to 75 in good health. The CDR3 runs from the conserved cysteine through the conserved F or W.

j_call | v_call | cdr3_aa
TRBJ2-1 | TRBV10-2 | CASSELAGAYNEQFF
TRBJ2-3 | TRBV2 | CASSDGLAGRTDTQYF
TRBJ2-5 | TRBV11-2 | CASSSGDRDQETQYF
TRBJ1-1 | TRBV20-1 | CSARDPGHQNTEAFF
TRBJ2-3 | TRBV29-1 | CSVEEDRDGDTQYF
TRBJ1-4 | TRBV7-2 | CASSFGTVATNEKLFF
TRBJ2-2 | TRBV7-9 | CASSSMREAGELFF
TRBJ2-1 | TRBV7-2 | CASSLVGPDEQFF
TRBJ2-1 | TRBV5-1 | CASSFEDTDNEQFF
TRBJ1-2 | TRBV6-5 | CASSYSIAGRSYGYTF
TRBJ2-5 | TRBV7-9 | CASKQTEGETQYF
TRBJ2-1 | TRBV6-5 | CASSSTGTGGVNEQFF
TRBJ2-2 | TRBV7-2 | CASSLFGVGELFF
TRBJ1-4 | TRBV7-2 | CASSSTGRGTGEKLFF
TRBJ2-1 | TRBV7-9 | CASSRVGGGAGYNEQFF
TRBJ2-3 | TRBV5-1 | CASSSTGVYTDTQYF
TRBJ2-1 | TRBV24-1 | CATSETSGGSGVQFF
TRBJ2-1 | TRBV5-1 | CASSLGTGKGLLFF
TRBJ2-6 | TRBV18 | CASWVGPSGANVLTF
TRBJ2-1 | TRBV2 | CATQARANQRNEQFF
TRBJ2-4 | TRBV20-1 | CSARVAGALAKNIQYF
TRBJ1-4 | TRBV20-1 | CSAVAGGAGEKLFF
TRBJ2-3 | TRBV4-3 | CASSQDPTRVVTDTQYF
TRBJ1-6 | TRBV4-3 | CASSPRRGGRGSPLHF
TRBJ2-7 | TRBV27 | CATRRLYLKDEQYF
TRBJ2-1 | TRBV6-5 | CASSYSASGTGGVPNEQFF
TRBJ1-6 | TRBV6-2/TRBV6-3 | CASSYSQGTYNSPLHF
TRBJ2-5 | TRBV12-3/TRBV12-4 | CASSPQGLAGQETQYF
TRBJ2-1 | TRBV4-3 | CASSQDIDREAYNEQFF
TRBJ2-3 | TRBV20-1 | CSASRTSGTDTQYF
TRBJ2-7 | TRBV9 | CASSFSGTDPAEQYF
TRBJ2-7 | TRBV7-6 | CASSLTLGEQYF